Detailed here is one T cell receptor beta chain. Its antigen is still unknown. Per germline, CDR1 MNHEY and CDR2 SVGAGI. V was trimmed by 6 bases and J by 0 bases, leaving 15 bases between them. The CDR3 has 16 residues. One entry per CDR3 protein, called by TCRdb with MiXCR from the reads. Here the sample spans about 310,000 distinct CDR3 sequences, more than 20% being singletons. The data are from a study of T cell repertoires in cytomegalovirus infection. Whole-study results and caveats: The study identified carriers of CMV plus the relevant HLA from cumulative public TCR beta family frequency. HLA-C-restricted CMV-specific TCR beta clonotypes prevailed in the ex vivo response.

This TCR derives from a human donor in good health (CMV status not recorded). Some clones in this sample may be carry-over from other donors' samples. The chain has TRBV6-5 and TRBJ1-3, with D perhaps TRBD1 (5 bases). The sequencing used cultured PBMCs, collected from culture after CMV antigen stimulation. CDR3 in amino acids: CASRPKGLDSGNTIYF. The CDR3 DNA sequence: TGTGCCAGCAGGCCCAAGGGGTTGGACTCTGGAAACACCATATATTTT.